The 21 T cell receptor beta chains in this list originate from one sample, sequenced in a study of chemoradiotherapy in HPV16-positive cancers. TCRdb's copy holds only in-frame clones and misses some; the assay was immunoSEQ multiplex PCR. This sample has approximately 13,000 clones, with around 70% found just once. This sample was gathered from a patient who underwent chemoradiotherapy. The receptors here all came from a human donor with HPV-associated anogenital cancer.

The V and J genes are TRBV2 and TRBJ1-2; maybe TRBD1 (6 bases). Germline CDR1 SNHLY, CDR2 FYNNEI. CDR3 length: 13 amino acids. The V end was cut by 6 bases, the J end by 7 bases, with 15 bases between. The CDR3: CASRDPGTTGYTF. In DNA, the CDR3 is TGTGCCAGCAGAGATCCCGGGACAACTGGCTACACCTTC.

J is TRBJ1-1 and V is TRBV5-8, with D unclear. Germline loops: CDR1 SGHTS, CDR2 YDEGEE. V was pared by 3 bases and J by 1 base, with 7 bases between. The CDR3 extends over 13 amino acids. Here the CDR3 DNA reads TGTGCCAGCAGCTGGAATTGGAACACTGAAGCTTTCTTT. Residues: CASSWNWNTEAFF. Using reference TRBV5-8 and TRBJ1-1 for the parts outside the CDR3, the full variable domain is EAGVTQSPTHLIKTRGQQATLRCSPISGHTSVYWYQQALGLGLQFLLWYDEGEERNRGNFPPRFSGRQFPNYSSELNVNALELEDSALYLCASSWNWNTEAFFGQGTRLTVV.

CDR3 nucleotide sequence: TGTGCCAGCAGCGTGTCTCCATCCACAGATACGCAGTATTTT. This encodes CASSVSPSTDTQYF. The chain employs TRBV9 and TRBJ2-3; no reliable D call. The V end lost 2 bases, the J end lost 2 bases, and 9 bases lay between the germline ends. In germline, CDR1 is SGDLS, CDR2 YYNGEE. This CDR3 spans 14 amino acids.

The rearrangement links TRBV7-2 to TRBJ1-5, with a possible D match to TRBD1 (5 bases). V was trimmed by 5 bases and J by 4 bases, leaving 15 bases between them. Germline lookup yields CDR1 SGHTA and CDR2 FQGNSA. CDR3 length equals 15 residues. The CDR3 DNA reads TGTGCCAGCAGCCGACGGGGGTTCGATAATCAGCCCCAGCATTTT. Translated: CASSRRGFDNQPQHF.

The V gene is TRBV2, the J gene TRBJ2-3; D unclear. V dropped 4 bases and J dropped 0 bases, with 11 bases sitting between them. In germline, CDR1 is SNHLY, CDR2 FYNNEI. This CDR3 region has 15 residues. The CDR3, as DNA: TGTGCCAGCAGTGGAGATCCGGTGAGCACAGATACGCAGTATTTT. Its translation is CASSGDPVSTDTQYF. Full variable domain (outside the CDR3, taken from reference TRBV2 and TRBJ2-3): EPEVTQTPSHQVTQMGQEVILRCVPISNHLYFYWYRQILGQKVEFLVSFYNNEISEKSEIFDDQFSVERPDGSNFTLKIRSTKLEDSAMYFCASSGDPVSTDTQYFGPGTRLTVL.

The CDR3 sequence is CASSRDDEQYF. The DNA for the CDR3 is TGTGCCAGCAGCCGCGATGACGAGCAGTACTTC. The V gene is TRBV6-6, the J gene TRBJ2-5; D not resolved. The tail of the sequence fits TRBJ2-7 better, so the J call may be wrong. The CDR3 runs to 11 residues. The germline V gene has CDR1 MNHNY and CDR2 SVGAGI (reference sequence).

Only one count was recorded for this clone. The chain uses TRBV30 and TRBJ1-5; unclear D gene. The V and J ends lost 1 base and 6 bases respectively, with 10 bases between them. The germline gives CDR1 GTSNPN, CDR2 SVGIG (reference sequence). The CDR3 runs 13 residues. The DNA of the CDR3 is TGTGCCTGGAGTGCTGGGAAACGTCAGCCCCAGCATTTT. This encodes CAWSAGKRQPQHF.

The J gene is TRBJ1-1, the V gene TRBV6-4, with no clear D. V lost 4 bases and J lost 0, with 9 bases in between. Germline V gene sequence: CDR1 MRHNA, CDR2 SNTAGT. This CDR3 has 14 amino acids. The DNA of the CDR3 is TGTGCCAGCAGTGCAGGAGGAGTGAACACTGAAGCTTTCTTT. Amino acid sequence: CASSAGGVNTEAFF.

The DNA of the CDR3 is TGTGCCAGCAGTGAAGGACACAGGGACAACTATGGCTACACCTTC. Its translation: CASSEGHRDNYGYTF. V gene TRBV25-1 combines with J gene TRBJ1-2; perhaps TRBD1 as D (6 bases). The germline V gene has CDR1 MGHDK and CDR2 SYGVNS. Between the trimmed V and J ends, which lost 2 bases and 2 bases, there was a span of 12 bases. This CDR3 comprises 15 residues.

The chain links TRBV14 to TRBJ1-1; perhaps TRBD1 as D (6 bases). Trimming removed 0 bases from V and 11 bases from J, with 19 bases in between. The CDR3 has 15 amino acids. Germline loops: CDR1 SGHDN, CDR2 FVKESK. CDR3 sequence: CASSQELDRRSRAFF. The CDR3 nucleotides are TGTGCCAGCAGCCAAGAATTAGACAGGAGGTCCCGCGCTTTCTTT. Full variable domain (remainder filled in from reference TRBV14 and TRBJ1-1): EAGVTQFPSHSVIEKGQTVTLRCDPISGHDNLYWYRRVMGKEIKFLLHFVKESKQDESGMPNNRFLAERTGGTYSTLKVQPAELEDSGVYFCASSQELDRRSRAFFGQGTRLTVV.

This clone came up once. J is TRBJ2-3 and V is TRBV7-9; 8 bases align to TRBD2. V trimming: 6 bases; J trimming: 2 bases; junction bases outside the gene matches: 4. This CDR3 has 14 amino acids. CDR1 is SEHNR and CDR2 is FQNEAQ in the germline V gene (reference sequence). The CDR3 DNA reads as TGTGCCAGCAGGGGACTAGTGGACACAGATACGCAGTATTTT. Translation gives CASRGLVDTDTQYF.

The CDR3 spells CATGQDTYEQYF. The CDR3 nucleotides read TGTGCCACCGGACAGGACACTTACGAGCAGTACTTC. This chain uses TRBV10-3 with TRBJ2-7; 7 bases match TRBD1. CDR1 is ENHRY and CDR2 is SYGVKD in the germline V gene. The V and J ends lost 10 bases and 4 bases, in that order; junction bases with no gene match: 7. The CDR3 extends over 12 amino acids.

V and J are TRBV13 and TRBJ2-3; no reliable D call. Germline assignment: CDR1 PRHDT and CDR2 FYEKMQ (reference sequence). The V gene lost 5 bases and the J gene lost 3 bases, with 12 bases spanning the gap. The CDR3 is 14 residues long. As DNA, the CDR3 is TGTGCCAGCAGCCCTCGGACCTGGACAGATACGCAGTATTTT. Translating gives CASSPRTWTDTQYF.

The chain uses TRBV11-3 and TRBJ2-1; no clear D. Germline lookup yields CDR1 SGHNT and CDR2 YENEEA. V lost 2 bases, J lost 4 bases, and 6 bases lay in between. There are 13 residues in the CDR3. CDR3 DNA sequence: TGTGCCAGCAGCTTATCCAGGTACAATGAGCAGTTCTTC. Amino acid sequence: CASSLSRYNEQFF.

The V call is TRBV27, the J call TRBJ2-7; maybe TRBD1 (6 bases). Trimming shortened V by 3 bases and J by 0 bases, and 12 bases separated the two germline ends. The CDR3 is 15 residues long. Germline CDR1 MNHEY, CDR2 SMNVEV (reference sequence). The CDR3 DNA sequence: TGTGCCAGCAGTTTGGCGACAGGAATCTCCTACGAGCAGTACTTC. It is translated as CASSLATGISYEQYF.

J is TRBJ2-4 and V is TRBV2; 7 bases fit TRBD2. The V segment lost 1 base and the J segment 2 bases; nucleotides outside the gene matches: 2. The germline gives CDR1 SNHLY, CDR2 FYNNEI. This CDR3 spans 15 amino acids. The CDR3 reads CASSEEGLTKNIQYF. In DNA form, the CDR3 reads TGTGCCAGCAGTGAAGAGGGACTAACCAAAAACATTCAGTACTTC.

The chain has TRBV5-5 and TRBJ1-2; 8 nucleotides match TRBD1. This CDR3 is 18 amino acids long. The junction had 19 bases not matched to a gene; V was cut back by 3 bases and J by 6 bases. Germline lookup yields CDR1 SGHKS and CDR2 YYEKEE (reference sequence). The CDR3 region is CASSSDWDRMNMLDGYTF. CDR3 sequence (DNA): TGTGCCAGCAGCTCGGACTGGGACAGGATGAATATGCTTGATGGCTACACCTTC.

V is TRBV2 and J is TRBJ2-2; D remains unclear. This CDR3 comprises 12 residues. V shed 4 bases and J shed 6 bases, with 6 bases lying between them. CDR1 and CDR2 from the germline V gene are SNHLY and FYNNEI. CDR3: CASSVPPGELFF. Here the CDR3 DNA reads TGTGCCAGCAGTGTACCCCCCGGGGAGCTGTTTTTT. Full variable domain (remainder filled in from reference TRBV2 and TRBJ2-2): EPEVTQTPSHQVTQMGQEVILRCVPISNHLYFYWYRQILGQKVEFLVSFYNNEISEKSEIFDDQFSVERPDGSNFTLKIRSTKLEDSAMYFCASSVPPGELFFGEGSRLTVL.

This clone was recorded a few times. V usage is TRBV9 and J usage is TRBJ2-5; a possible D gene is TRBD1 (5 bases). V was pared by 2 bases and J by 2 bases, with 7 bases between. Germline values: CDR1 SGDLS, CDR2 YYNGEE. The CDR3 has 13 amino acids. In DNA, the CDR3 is TGTGCCAGCAGCGTCAGGGCGCAAGAGACCCAGTACTTC. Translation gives CASSVRAQETQYF.

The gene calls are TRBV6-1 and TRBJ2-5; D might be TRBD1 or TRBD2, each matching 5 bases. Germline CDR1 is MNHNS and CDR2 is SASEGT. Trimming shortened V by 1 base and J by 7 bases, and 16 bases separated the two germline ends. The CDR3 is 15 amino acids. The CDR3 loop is CASSEGPGTVGTQYF. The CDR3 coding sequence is TGTGCCAGCAGTGAAGGGCCAGGGACCGTCGGGACCCAGTACTTC.

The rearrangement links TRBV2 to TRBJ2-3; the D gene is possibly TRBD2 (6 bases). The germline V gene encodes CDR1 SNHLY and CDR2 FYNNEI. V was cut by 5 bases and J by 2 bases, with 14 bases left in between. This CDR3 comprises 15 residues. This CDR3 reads CASSPGLHPTDTQYF. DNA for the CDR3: TGTGCCAGCAGTCCGGGACTTCACCCCACAGATACGCAGTATTTT.